This T cell receptor beta chain was captured in a study of radiotherapy plus CTLA-4 blockade in lung cancer. Only in-frame clones appear in the TCRdb table, and some are missing; sequencing was by immunoSEQ multiplex PCR. The profile shows about 120,000 clones, about four fifths of them singletons. The length of the CDR3 is 19 residues. The trim removed 2 bases at V and 0 bases at J, leaving 9 bases unmatched. Per the germline V gene, CDR1 is MDHEN and CDR2 is SYDVKM. This clone was recorded once. The sample in question was peripheral blood, obtained from a patient treated with radiotherapy plus ipilimumab. V gene TRBV28 combines with J gene TRBJ2-3; 12 nucleotides agree with TRBD2. The TCR sequence derives from a human donor with non-small cell lung cancer who had a partial response to radiotherapy plus ipilimumab. CDR3 loop: CASSLPQGLAGRSTDTQYF. The CDR3 DNA follows: TGTGCCAGCAGTTTACCCCAGGGACTAGCGGGCAGAAGCACAGATACGCAGTATTTT.